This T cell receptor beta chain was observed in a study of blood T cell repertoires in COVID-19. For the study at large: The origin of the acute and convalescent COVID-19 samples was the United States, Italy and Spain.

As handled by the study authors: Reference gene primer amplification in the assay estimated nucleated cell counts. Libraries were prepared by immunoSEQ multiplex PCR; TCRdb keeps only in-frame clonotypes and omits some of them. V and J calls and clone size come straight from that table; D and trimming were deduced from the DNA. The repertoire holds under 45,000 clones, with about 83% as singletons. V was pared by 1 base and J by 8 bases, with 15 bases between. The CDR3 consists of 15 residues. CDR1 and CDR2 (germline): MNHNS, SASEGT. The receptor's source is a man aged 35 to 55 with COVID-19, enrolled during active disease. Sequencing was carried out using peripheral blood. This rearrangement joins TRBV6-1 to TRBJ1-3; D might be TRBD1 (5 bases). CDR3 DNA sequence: TGTGCCAGCAGTGAAGGTGGAAGTATAGGGGACACCATATATTTT. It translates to CASSEGGSIGDTIYF.